Listed here are 19 T cell receptor beta chains from one sample, sequenced in a study of regulatory dendritic cells for organ transplantation. The antigens for these receptors are not known. Using immunoSEQ multiplex PCR, the repertoire was profiled, and TCRdb retains in-frame clones only, with some absent. The data show nearly 11,000 clones, roughly 71% seen once. CFSE-labeled sorted T cells met regulatory or mature dendritic cells for around 5 days. The source material was memory CD4+ T cells from blood cultured with regulatory dendritic cells. Subset defined: CD45RO+ memory T cells. The source of these receptors is a human donor in good health.

The chain employs TRBV7-8 and TRBJ2-4, with D tentatively TRBD2 (6 bases). Looked up from germline, CDR1 is SGHVS and CDR2 is FQNEAQ. V was shortened by 5 bases and J by 12 bases, with 26 bases between the two germline ends. CDR3 length: 16 residues. CDR3 DNA: TGTGCCAGCAGCGCGGGAAGGGGACGCCGGTTTGTGGGTCAGTACTTC. Translated: CASSAGRGRRFVGQYF.

The rearrangement links TRBV5-5 to TRBJ2-1; D not resolved. Per the germline V gene, CDR1 is SGHKS and CDR2 is YYEKEE (reference sequence). The CDR3 runs 15 residues. V shed 2 bases and J shed 1 base, with 10 bases lying between them. CDR3 nucleotide sequence: TGTGCCAGCAGCTTTTACGCTGAGTCCTACAATGAGCAGTTCTTC. Its translation: CASSFYAESYNEQFF.

The chain is built from TRBV12-5 and TRBJ1-1, with TRBD1 matching over 10 bases. The CDR3 runs to 13 residues. V was clipped by 6 bases and J by 6 bases; unmatched bases: 4. The germline V gene has CDR1 LGHNT and CDR2 FRNRAP. CDR3 residues: CASGGQGMPEAFF. In nucleotides, the CDR3 is TGTGCTAGTGGGGGACAGGGGATGCCTGAAGCTTTCTTT. The whole variable domain, filled in from reference TRBV12-5 and TRBJ1-1, reads DARVTQTPRHKVTEMGQEVTMRCQPILGHNTVFWYRQTMMQGLELLAYFRNRAPLDDSGMPKDRFSAEMPDATLATLKIQPSEPRDSAVYFCASGGQGMPEAFFGQGTRLTVV.

This sequence joins TRBV5-1 and TRBJ2-2, with a tentative D call TRBD1 (6 bases). Germline V gene data show CDR1 as SGHRS and CDR2 as YFSETQ. V lost 1 base to trimming and J lost 4 bases, with 20 bases between them. The CDR3 has 18 amino acids. The CDR3 loop is CASSLIRGLGSSTGELFF. The CDR3 region has the DNA TGCGCCAGCAGCTTGATTAGGGGGTTAGGTTCGAGCACCGGGGAGCTGTTTTTT.

The gene calls are TRBV2 and TRBJ1-1; tentative D call: TRBD1 (5 bases). Germline V gives CDR1 SNHLY, CDR2 FYNNEI. The CDR3 has 15 residues. V was clipped by 6 bases and J by 4 bases, with 18 bases between them. Here the CDR3 DNA reads TGTGCCAGCAGCGGGGGATATGCAGGTCCCACTGAAGCTTTCTTT. It codes for CASSGGYAGPTEAFF. Full variable domain (remainder filled in from reference TRBV2 and TRBJ1-1): EPEVTQTPSHQVTQMGQEVILRCVPISNHLYFYWYRQILGQKVEFLVSFYNNEISEKSEIFDDQFSVERPDGSNFTLKIRSTKLEDSAMYFCASSGGYAGPTEAFFGQGTRLTVV.

This clone was counted only a few times. This chain links TRBV10-1 with TRBJ1-6, with 9 bases matching TRBD1. The trim removed 7 bases at V and 4 bases at J, leaving 5 bases unmatched. This CDR3 is 15 amino acids long. The germline V gene encodes CDR1 WNHNN and CDR2 SYGVQD (reference sequence). In nucleotides, the CDR3 is TGCGCCAGCACAGGGACAGGGTGGTATAATTCACCCCTCCACTTT. This encodes CASTGTGWYNSPLHF.

This chain connects TRBV5-1 to TRBJ2-5, with 9 bases identical to TRBD1. The CDR3 consists of 17 residues. From germline, CDR1 is SGHRS and CDR2 YFSETQ. The ends lost 0 bases at V and 5 bases at J; junction bases unmatched: 11. The CDR3 loop reads CASSLEFGTGSTETQYF. As DNA, the CDR3 is TGCGCCAGCAGCTTGGAGTTTGGGACAGGGTCGACGGAGACCCAGTACTTC.

V gene TRBV9 combines with J gene TRBJ2-3; 13 bases agree with TRBD2. The CDR3 is 16 amino acids. V dropped 4 bases and J dropped 6; count of bases not matched to a gene: 8. Per the germline V gene, CDR1 is SGDLS and CDR2 is YYNGEE. The CDR3: CASSLLAGGPGDTQYF. The CDR3 DNA reads as TGTGCCAGCAGCTTACTAGCGGGGGGGCCCGGGGATACGCAGTATTTT.

The CDR3: CSALDSTNYGYTF. CDR3 DNA sequence: TGCAGCGCCTTGGACAGCACTAACTATGGCTACACCTTC. The chain links TRBV29-1 to TRBJ1-2, with a weak D call TRBD1 (6 bases). CDR1 SQVTM and CDR2 ANQGSEA come from the germline V gene. The CDR3 extends over 13 amino acids. V lost 7 bases and J 0 bases, leaving 12 bases between the germline ends.

The chain combines TRBV1 with TRBJ1-1. TRBV1 is a pseudogene. The CDR3 sequence is 18 residues long. CDR3: CTSSPRVRDAGGNTEAFF. CDR3 sequence (DNA): TGCACCAGCAGCCCGAGGGTACGGGATGCCGGGGGGAACACTGAAGCTTTCTTT.

This clone has more than one count but fewer than ten. This chain uses TRBV7-9 with TRBJ2-5, with 7 nucleotides matching TRBD2. Germline V CDR1 and CDR2: SEHNR, FQNEAQ (reference sequence). This CDR3 is built from 14 residues. V lost 4 bases and J lost 4; bases outside the gene matches: 6. DNA for the CDR3: TGTGCCAGCAGCTCCAGCGGGGTTGGAGAGACCCAGTACTTC. The encoded protein is CASSSSGVGETQYF.

The chain is built from TRBV2 and TRBJ2-7; TRBD1 is a possible D gene (5 bases). The CDR3 has 13 amino acids. Trimming removed 6 bases from V and 1 base from J, with 10 bases in between. CDR1 and CDR2 (germline): SNHLY, FYNNEI. CDR3 in DNA: TGTGCCAGCAGCGTCCAGGGTTCCTACGAGCAGTACTTC. This encodes CASSVQGSYEQYF.

This chain joins TRBV4-1 and TRBJ2-7; D perhaps matches TRBD2 (6 bases). This CDR3 has 14 residues. V was shortened by 0 bases and J by 6 bases, with 12 bases between the two germline ends. CDR1 is MGHRA, CDR2 YSYEKL, per germline. The CDR3 is CASSQEAGGSEQYF. DNA for the CDR3: TGCGCCAGCAGCCAAGAGGCCGGAGGGAGCGAGCAGTACTTC.

The gene calls are TRBV29-1 and TRBJ2-2; 8 positions agree with TRBD1. Per germline, CDR1 SQVTM and CDR2 ANQGSEA. V shed 5 bases and J 7 bases; nucleotides not matched to a gene: 9. The length of the CDR3 is 14 residues. In nucleotides, the CDR3 is TGCAGCGTTCTCGGACAGGGTAGGAGCGGGGAGCTGTTTTTT. As protein: CSVLGQGRSGELFF.

The chain combines TRBV7-3 with TRBJ2-5; D is perhaps TRBD2 (5 bases). CDR1 is SGHTA and CDR2 is FQGTGA in the germline V gene. The CDR3 is 13 amino acids. Trimming took 5 bases from V and 0 from J, leaving 7 bases between them. As DNA, the CDR3 is TGTGCCAGCAGCCGACTATACCAAGAGACCCAGTACTTC. It specifies CASSRLYQETQYF. Full variable domain (missing parts from reference TRBV7-3 and TRBJ2-5): GAGVSQTPSNKVTEKGKYVELRCDPISGHTALYWYRQSLGQGPEFLIYFQGTGAADDSGLPNDRFFAVRPEGSVSTLKIQRTERGDSAVYLCASSRLYQETQYFGPGTRLLVL.

The chain uses TRBV5-4 and TRBJ2-1, with D perhaps matching TRBD1 (5 bases). The ends were cut back, 3 bases at V and 6 bases at J, with 16 bases in the middle. Germline CDR1 SGHNT, CDR2 YYREEE (reference sequence). This CDR3 region has 15 residues. The CDR3 sequence: CASSSRGIRGNEQFF. CDR3 DNA sequence: TGTGCCAGCAGCTCAAGGGGAATTAGGGGCAATGAGCAGTTCTTC. The full variable domain, its missing parts supplied by reference TRBV5-4 and TRBJ2-1, is ETGVTQSPTHLIKTRGQQVTLRCSSQSGHNTVSWYQQALGQGPQFIFQYYREEENGRGNFPPRFSGLQFPNYSSELNVNALELDDSALYLCASSSRGIRGNEQFFGPGTRLTVL.

This chain uses TRBV7-9 with TRBJ2-7; TRBD1 matches at 7 bases. The length of the CDR3 is 12 residues. The J segment lost 12 bases and the V segment lost 3 bases, leaving 8 bases of the junction unmatched. Germline V gene sequence: CDR1 SEHNR, CDR2 FQNEAQ (reference sequence). CDR3 protein: CASSFDTGEPYF. CDR3 sequence (DNA): TGTGCCAGCAGCTTCGATACAGGGGAACCGTACTTC.

The chain joins TRBV5-6 to TRBJ1-4, with a possible D match to TRBD1 (5 bases). The CDR3 is 17 amino acids. The germline V gene encodes CDR1 SGHDT and CDR2 YYEEEE. Trimming took off 0 bases at V and 8 bases at J, with 20 bases between the two ends. CDR3 protein: CASSLEYGGGTHEKLFF. As DNA, the CDR3 is TGTGCCAGCAGCTTGGAGTATGGCGGGGGGACTCACGAAAAACTGTTTTTT.

The table lists this clone with a count of one. The same CDR3 also results from other DNA sequences found in this sample. The chain links TRBV14 to TRBJ2-7; the D gene is possibly TRBD2 (6 bases). Between the trimmed V and J ends, which lost 4 bases and 4 bases, there was a span of 17 bases. CDR3 size: 15 residues. Germline V gene sequence: CDR1 SGHDN, CDR2 FVKESK. The CDR3 coding sequence is TGTGCCAGCAGCCGAACGAGGGGAGGCTGGTACGAGCAGTACTTC. The encoded protein is CASSRTRGGWYEQYF.